This T cell receptor (beta chain) stems from a study of shared clonotypes between healthy human individuals (dated by TCRdb to the early 2020s). As for the study more broadly: The cohort included three men and a couple of women between 18 and 49 years of age. Between about 0.85 and 9.5 billion PBMCs per donor were obtained by leukapheresis. Per donor, three plates each were used for CD4 naive and CD4 memory, two for CD8 naive, and one for CD8 memory. To estimate repertoire size and how much clonotype sharing occurs between individuals, the study deeply sequenced the blood TCR repertoires of a handful of healthy adults. Libraries were prepared and TCR repertoires were sequenced by different laboratories using diverse techniques, in order to increase sequencing depth and limit assay-specific biases.

General study outcomes and caveats: Pairwise subsampling led to the expectation that sequencing depth would affect the degree of clonotype sharing among donors. Larger estimated clonotype richness was generally found for naive subsets than for memory subsets. Compared with non-shared clonotypes, clonotypes shared by all four sorted-subset donors had higher generation probabilities. Even with the large sequencing depth, rarefaction of the sorted-subset datasets indicated that sequencing was incomplete. Sampling was restricted to blood, and TCR repertoires in tissue are likely to differ from TCR repertoires in blood. The genetic and exposure-history diversity represented was limited by the small number of donors. Across four donors, roughly 5% of naive CD4, around 3.5% of naive CD8, 2% to 2.5% of memory CD4, and approximately 0.42% of memory CD8 clonotypes were shared.

On this clone itself: No antigen is known for it. The input lacks base qualities; no much larger clone sits a single base away.

From the cysteine through the phenylalanine, the CDR3 covers 15 amino acids. The CDR3 DNA has 45 bases and is translated from base 1. Unmatched junction bases come to 6, with V trimmed by 3 bases and J by 4 bases. Sequences SGHRS (CDR1) and YFSETQ (CDR2) are obtained from the germline V gene. Using the deep immunoSEQ assay, TCR CDR3 regions were amplified from genomic DNA by multiplex PCR. Extracted genomic DNA from each cell subset was distributed evenly across all wells of several immunoSEQ 96-well plates, and each plate was treated as a replicate. For sorted subsets, about 210 ng of genomic DNA, equivalent to 30,000 or so T cell genomes, went into each replicate PCR. Purified libraries were quantified with a Qubit 3.0 fluorometer, sized on a Bioanalyzer 2100, and re-quantified with the KAPA Library Quantification kit. Every immunoSEQ 96-well plate was sequenced on a dedicated single-read 150-cycle Illumina NextSeq 550 flow cell. The study's own analysis went as follows. Because only junctional sequences without quality scores were contained in the immunoSEQ output, filtering matching that applied to full-length reads could not be performed. Sequences were annotated with PyIR, a Python wrapper for IgBLAST v1.9, and V/J genes and CDR3 were assigned using IMGT germline references. Reads with weak V/J assignments (E-value above 1e-6), missing CDR3, stop codons, out-of-frame junctions, or ambiguous translated residues were removed. V3J clonotypes were defined as sequences sharing an identical inferred V gene, J gene, and CDR3 amino acid sequence. To compute the percentage overlap between repertoires, the number of shared unique clonotypes was divided by the size of the smaller repertoire. Three approaches were used to assess repertoire richness: RTK rarefaction, the Chao1 estimator, and Recon v2.1 estimates of unobserved clonotypes. Generation probabilities were computed with OLGA for all TCRbeta clonotypes obtained by the gDNA method from four donors. TCRdb carries this immuneACCESS record with in-frame sequences only. Its versions omit some clonotypes, under half of them owing to an unresolved V gene in the studies checked, with the rest unexplained. That table gives V, J and clone size, and the DNA gave D and trimming. This sample gives approximately 250,000 clones in total; over 60% of them show up just once. Over 8.5% of the sample is taken by the ten largest.

The donors were healthy, HIV-negative adults who had no recently reported acute infections or vaccinations. Only Caucasian adults living in Nashville, Tennessee, USA were represented among the donors. CD4+ T cells were enriched through magnetic negative selection, after which naive cells were positively selected on CD45RA and the remaining negative fraction served as the memory subset. After blood collection by leukapheresis, PBMCs were isolated using Ficoll-Histopaque density gradient centrifugation and then cryopreserved in the vapor phase of liquid nitrogen. Analytical flow cytometry was used to check the purity and quantity of each magnetically sorted T cell population. Genomic DNA was isolated from each sorted fraction and quantified by UV absorbance on a Nanodrop 2000c.

The sequenced sample was memory CD4+ T cells sorted from blood. The sample's cell subset or site label, in plain terms: CD45RA-negative fraction. The sequence derives from a man aged 25-45 years in good health. The rearranged segments are TRBV5-1 and TRBJ2-3; a stretch of 9 junction bases matches TRBD2. The DNA is TGCGCCAGCAGCTGGGGGACTAGCCTGGCAGATACGCAGTATTTT. This encodes CASSWGTSLADTQYF.